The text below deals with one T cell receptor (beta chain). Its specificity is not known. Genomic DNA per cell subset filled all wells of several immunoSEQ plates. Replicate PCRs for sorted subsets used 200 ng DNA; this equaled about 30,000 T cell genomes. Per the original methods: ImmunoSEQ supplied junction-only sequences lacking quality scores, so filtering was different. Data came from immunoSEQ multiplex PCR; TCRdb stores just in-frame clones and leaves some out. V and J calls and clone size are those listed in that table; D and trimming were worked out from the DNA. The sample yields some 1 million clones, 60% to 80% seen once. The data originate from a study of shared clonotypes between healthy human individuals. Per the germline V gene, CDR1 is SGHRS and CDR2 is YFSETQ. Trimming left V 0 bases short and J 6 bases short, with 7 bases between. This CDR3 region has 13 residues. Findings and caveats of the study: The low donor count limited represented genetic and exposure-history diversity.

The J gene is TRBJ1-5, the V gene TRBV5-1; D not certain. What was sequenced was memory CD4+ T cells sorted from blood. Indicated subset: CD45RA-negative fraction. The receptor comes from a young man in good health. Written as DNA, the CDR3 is TGCGCCAGCAGCTTGGATAGTAGTCAGCCCCAGCATTTT. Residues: CASSLDSSQPQHF. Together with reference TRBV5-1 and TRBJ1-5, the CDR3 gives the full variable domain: KAGVTQTPRYLIKTRGQQVTLSCSPISGHRSVSWYQQTPGQGLQFLFEYFSETQRNKGNFPGRFSGRQFSNSRSEMNVSTLELGDSALYLCASSLDSSQPQHFGDGTRLSIL.